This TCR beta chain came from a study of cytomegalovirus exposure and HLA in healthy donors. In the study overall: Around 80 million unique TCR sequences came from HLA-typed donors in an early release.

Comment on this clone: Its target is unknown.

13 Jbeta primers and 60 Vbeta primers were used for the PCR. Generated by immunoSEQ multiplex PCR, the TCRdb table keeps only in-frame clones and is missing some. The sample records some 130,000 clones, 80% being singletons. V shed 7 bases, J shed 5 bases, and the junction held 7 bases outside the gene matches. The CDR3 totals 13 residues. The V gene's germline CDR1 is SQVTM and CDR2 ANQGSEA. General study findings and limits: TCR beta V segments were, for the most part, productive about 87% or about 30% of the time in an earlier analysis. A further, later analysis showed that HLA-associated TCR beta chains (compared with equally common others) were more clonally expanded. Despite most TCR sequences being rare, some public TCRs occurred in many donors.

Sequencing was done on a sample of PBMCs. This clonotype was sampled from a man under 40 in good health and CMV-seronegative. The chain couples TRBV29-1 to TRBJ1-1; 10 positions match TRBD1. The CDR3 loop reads CSAEGQGRTEAFF. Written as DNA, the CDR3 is TGCAGCGCAGAGGGACAGGGGCGAACTGAAGCTTTCTTT.